The clone carrying this T cell receptor (beta chain) was picked up many times. Its antigen remains unknown. Addition of a universal primer site occurred through template switching, and cDNA carried unique molecular identifiers. TCRdb passed the 5' RACE reads through MiXCR, listing each CDR3 protein once. The table records approximately 890,000 distinct CDR3 sequences, more than 9% of them present only once. This entry is derived from a study of identical twins. Overall study findings and caveats: Rather than following the same donors, the conclusions depended on cross-sectional statistical analysis. Twins' excess sharing was less marked for out-of-frame beta sequences. In monozygotic twins, models underestimated the sharing of out-of-frame TCR alpha.

Another study also made use of these data, one on yellow fever vaccine responses in identical twins.

This receptor was identified in a woman younger than 35 in good health. Sequenced input: PBMCs.

CDR3 amino acids: CASSQQPTYEQYF. The CDR3 DNA sequence: TGTGCCAGCAGTCAACAGCCGACCTACGAGCAGTACTTC. J is TRBJ2-7 and V is TRBV6-2 or TRBV6-3, with D uncertain. CDR3 size: 13 residues. V lost 5 bases and J 2 bases, leaving 10 bases between the germline ends. CDR1 is MNHEY and CDR2 is SVGEGT in the germline V gene.